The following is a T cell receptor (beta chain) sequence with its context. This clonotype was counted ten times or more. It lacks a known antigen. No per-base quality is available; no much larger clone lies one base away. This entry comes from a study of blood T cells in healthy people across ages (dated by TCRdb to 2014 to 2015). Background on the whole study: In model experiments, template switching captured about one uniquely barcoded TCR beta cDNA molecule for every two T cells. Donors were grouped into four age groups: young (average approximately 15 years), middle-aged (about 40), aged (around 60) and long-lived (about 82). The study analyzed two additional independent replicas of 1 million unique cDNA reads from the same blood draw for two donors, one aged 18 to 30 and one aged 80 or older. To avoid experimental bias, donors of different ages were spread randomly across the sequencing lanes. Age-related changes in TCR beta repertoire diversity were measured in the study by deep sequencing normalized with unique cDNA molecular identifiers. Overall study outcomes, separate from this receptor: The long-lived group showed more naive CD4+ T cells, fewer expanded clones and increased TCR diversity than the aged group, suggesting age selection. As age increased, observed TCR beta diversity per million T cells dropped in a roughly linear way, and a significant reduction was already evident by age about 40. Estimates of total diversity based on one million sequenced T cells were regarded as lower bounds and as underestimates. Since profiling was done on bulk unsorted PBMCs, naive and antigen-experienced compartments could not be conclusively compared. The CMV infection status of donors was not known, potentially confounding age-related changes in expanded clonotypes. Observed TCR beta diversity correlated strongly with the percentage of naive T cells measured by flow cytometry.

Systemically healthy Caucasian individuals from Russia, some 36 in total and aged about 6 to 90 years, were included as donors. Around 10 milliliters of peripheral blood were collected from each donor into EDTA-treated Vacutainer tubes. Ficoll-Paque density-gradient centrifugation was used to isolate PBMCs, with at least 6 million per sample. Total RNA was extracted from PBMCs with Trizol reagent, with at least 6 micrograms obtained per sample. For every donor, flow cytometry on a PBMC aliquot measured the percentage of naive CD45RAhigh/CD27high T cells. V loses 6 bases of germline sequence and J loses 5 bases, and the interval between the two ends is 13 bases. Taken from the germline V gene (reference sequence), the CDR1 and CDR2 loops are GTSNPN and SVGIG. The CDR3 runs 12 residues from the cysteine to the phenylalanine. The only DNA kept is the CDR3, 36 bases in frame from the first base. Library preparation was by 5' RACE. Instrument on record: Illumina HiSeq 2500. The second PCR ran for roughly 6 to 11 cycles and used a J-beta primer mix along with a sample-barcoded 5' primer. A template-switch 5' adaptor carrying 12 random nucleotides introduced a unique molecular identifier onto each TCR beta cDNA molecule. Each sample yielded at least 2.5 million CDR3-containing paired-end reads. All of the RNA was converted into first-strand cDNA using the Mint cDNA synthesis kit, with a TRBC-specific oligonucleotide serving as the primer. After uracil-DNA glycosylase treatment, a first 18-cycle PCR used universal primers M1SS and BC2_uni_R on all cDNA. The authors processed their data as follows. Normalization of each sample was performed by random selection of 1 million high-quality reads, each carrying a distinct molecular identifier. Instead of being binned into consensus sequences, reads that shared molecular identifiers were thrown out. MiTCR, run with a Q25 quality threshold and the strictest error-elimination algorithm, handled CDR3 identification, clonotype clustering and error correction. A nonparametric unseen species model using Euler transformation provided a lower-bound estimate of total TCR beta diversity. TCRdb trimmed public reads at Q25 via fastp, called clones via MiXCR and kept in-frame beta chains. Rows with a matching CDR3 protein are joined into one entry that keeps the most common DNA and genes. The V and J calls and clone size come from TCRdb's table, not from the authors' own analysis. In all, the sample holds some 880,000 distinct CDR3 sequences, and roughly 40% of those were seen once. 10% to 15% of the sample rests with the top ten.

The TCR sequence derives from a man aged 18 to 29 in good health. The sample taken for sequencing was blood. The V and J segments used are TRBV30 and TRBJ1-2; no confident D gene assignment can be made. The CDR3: CACPKAWYGYTF. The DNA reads TGTGCCTGCCCCAAGGCCTGGTATGGCTACACCTTC. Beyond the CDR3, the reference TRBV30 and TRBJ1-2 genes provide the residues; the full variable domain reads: SQTIHQWPATLVQPVGSPLSLECTVEGTSNPNLYWYRQAAGRGLQLLFYSVGIGQISSEVPQNLSASRPQDRQFILSSKKLLLSDSGFYLCACPKAWYGYTFGSGTRLTVV.